The clone carrying this TCR beta chain was seen a handful of times. Its specificity is not known. Time point denoted: 2013-2014 season, 7 days after vaccination. The data originate from a study of follicular helper T cells after annual influenza vaccination. Study results and caveats: Just roughly 10-23% of cells analyzed had recovered productive TCRB sequences.

Sequencing used immunoSEQ multiplex PCR; TCRdb keeps in-frame clones, though not all of them. The table has roughly 630 clones, around 89% seen once. The V and J ends lost 4 bases and 0 bases, in that order; junction bases with no gene match: 13. The CDR3 has 18 amino acids. This chain joins TRBV5-3 and TRBJ1-3; 7 bases line up with TRBD1. TRBV5-3 is identified as an open reading frame with a role that is uncertain. The clonotype was recovered from an adult who received the influenza vaccine. The source was CXCR5+ CD38+ circulating T follicular helper cells from blood, collected 7 days after influenza vaccination. Stated subset: circulating Tfh, non-naive CD4+CXCR5+PD-1+ (ICOS+CD38+ or ICOS-CD38-). The CDR3 loop is CARSDEGTAKNSGNTIYF. The CDR3 DNA sequence: TGTGCCAGAAGCGATGAAGGGACAGCTAAGAACTCTGGAAACACCATATATTTT.